These 7 T cell receptor beta chains were sequenced from one sample in a study of identical twins. TCRdb recomputed calls from the 5' RACE reads with MiXCR, one row per CDR3 protein. This repertoire shows 700,000 or so distinct CDR3 sequences, over 20% found once; its top ten account for 4.3%. This sample was shared with a second study, whose subject was T cells expressing NK-cell markers.

Sample: PBMCs. The receptors shown here come from a woman aged 18-29 years in good health.

The table lists this clonotype with a few counts. The CDR3 is CADRVYEQYF. The CDR3 region has the DNA TGTGCCGACAGGGTCTACGAGCAGTACTTC. The chain couples TRBV10-3 to TRBJ2-7; 7 positions match TRBD1. CDR3 size: 10 residues. The germline V gene has CDR1 ENHRY and CDR2 SYGVKD. V dropped 11 bases and J dropped 3; count of bases not matched to a gene: 1.

This clonotype appeared a single time. This chain's CDR3 is CASSSRGSRTGELFF. CDR3 DNA sequence: TGTGCCAGCAGTTCACGGGGGAGCCGCACCGGGGAGCTGTTTTTT. The chain links TRBV12-3 or TRBV12-4 to TRBJ2-2; D possibly corresponds to TRBD2 (6 bases). V was shortened by 4 bases and J by 4 bases, with 13 bases between the two germline ends. This CDR3 has 15 residues.

At least ten counts were recorded for this clonotype. The chain recombines TRBV12-3 or TRBV12-4 with TRBJ2-5; a possible D gene is TRBD1 (5 bases). V lost 5 bases and J 4 bases, leaving 11 bases between the germline ends. This CDR3 region has 13 residues. CDR3 coding DNA: TGTGCCAGCAGTGTGAGACAGTTAGAGACCCAGTACTTC. Protein sequence: CASSVRQLETQYF.

This chain joins TRBV6-2 or TRBV6-3 and TRBJ2-3; 13 bases match TRBD2. Trimming cost V 8 bases and J 3 bases; bases outside gene matches: 8. The CDR3 loop spans 16 amino acids. CDR1 and CDR2 from the germline V gene are MNHEY and SVGEGT. The CDR3 nucleotides read TGTGCCAGCTCAACTGGGACTAGCGGGAAAACAGATACGCAGTATTTT. Translation gives CASSTGTSGKTDTQYF.

The chain links TRBV9 to TRBJ2-1, with 7 bases aligning to TRBD1. After removal of 4 bases from V and 13 bases from J, the junction contained 8 bases not matched to a gene. The CDR3 is 12 amino acids. Germline values: CDR1 SGDLS, CDR2 YYNGEE. This chain's CDR3 is CASSPQGVAQFF. The CDR3 nucleotides are TGTGCCAGCAGCCCCCAGGGGGTAGCTCAGTTCTTC.

The chain has TRBV3-1 and TRBJ2-1, with TRBD2 matching over 7 bases. The germline V gene encodes CDR1 LGHDT and CDR2 YNNKEL (reference sequence). CDR3 length: 13 amino acids. V shed 5 bases and J 9 bases; nucleotides not matched to a gene: 7. The CDR3 nucleotides are TGTGCCAGCAGCTCAGTCGGGAGGTTTGAGCAGTTCTTC. Protein product: CASSSVGRFEQFF.

This clonotype was detected only a few times. The chain joins TRBV12-3 or TRBV12-4 to TRBJ2-7, with D hard to call. V shed 5 bases and J shed 3 bases, with 11 bases lying between them. The CDR3 has 13 amino acids. This CDR3 is CASSLRYSYEQYF. The CDR3 DNA reads as TGTGCCAGCAGTCTACGATACAGCTACGAGCAGTACTTC.